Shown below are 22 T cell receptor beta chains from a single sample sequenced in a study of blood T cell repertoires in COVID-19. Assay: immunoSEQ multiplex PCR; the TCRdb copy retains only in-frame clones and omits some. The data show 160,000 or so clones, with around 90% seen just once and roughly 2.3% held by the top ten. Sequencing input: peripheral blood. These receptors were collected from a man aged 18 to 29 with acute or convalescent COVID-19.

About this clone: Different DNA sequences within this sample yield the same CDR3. The chain's CDR3 is CASSLDGNYGYTF. DNA for the CDR3: TGCGCCAGCAGCTTGGACGGTAACTATGGCTACACCTTC. This chain links TRBV5-1 with TRBJ1-2; no clear D. The germline V gene has CDR1 SGHRS and CDR2 YFSETQ. Deletions cut 0 bases from V and 1 base from J, with 4 bases between. The CDR3 is made up of 13 amino acids.

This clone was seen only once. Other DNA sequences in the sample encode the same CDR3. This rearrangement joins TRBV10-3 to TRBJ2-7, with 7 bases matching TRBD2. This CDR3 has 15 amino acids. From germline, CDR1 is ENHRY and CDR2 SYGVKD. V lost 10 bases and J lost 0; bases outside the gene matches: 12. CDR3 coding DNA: TGTGCCACAGCCCCCAGCGGGGCACCCTCCTACGAGCAGTACTTC. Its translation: CATAPSGAPSYEQYF.

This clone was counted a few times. The CDR3 nucleotides read TGTGCCAGTAGATTGGTACAGAGCAATCAGCCCCAGCATTTT. It codes for CASRLVQSNQPQHF. The V and J genes are TRBV19 and TRBJ1-5; no definite D call. This CDR3 comprises 14 residues. Trimming removed 6 bases from V and 1 base from J, with 10 bases in between. Per germline, CDR1 LNHDA and CDR2 SQIVND (reference sequence).

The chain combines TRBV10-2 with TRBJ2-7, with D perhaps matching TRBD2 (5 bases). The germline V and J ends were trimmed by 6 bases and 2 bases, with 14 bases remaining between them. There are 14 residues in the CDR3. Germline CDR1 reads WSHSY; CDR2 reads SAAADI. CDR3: CASRDFPFPYEQYF. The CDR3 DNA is TGCGCCAGCAGGGACTTTCCCTTTCCCTACGAGCAGTACTTC.

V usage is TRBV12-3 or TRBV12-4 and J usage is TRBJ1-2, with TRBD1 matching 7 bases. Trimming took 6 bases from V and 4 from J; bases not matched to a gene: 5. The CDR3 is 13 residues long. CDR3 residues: CASSRGTVYGYTF. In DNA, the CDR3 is TGTGCCAGCAGCCGTGGGACAGTCTATGGCTACACCTTC.

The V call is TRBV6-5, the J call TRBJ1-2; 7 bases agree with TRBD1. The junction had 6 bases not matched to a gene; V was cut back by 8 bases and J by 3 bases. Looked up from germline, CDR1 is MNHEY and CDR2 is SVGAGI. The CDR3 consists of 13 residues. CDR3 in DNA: TGTGCCAGCCGGGACAGAGAGCACTATGGCTACACCTTC. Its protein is CASRDREHYGYTF.

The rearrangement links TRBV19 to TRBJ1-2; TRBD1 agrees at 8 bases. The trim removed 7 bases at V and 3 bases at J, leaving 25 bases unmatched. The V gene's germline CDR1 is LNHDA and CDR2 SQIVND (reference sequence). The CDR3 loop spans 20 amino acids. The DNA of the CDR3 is TGTGCCAGTACCAGAGCCAGAGCCCCCTTTCGGGACAGGTACGACTATGGCTACACCTTC. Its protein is CASTRARAPFRDRYDYGYTF.

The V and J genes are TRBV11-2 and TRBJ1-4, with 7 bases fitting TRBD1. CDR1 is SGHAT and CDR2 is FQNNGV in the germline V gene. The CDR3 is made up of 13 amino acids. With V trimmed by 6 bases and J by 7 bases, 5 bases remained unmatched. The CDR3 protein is CASRSEGAEKLFF. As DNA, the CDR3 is TGTGCCAGCAGGTCGGAGGGGGCTGAAAAACTGTTTTTT.

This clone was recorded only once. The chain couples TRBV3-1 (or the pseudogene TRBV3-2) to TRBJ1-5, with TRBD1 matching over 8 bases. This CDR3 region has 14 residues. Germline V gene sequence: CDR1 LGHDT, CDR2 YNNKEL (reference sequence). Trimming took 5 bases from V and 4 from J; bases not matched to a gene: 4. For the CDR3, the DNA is TGTGCCAGCAGCGACAGGGGAGGTAATCAGCCCCAGCATTTT. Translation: CASSDRGGNQPQHF.

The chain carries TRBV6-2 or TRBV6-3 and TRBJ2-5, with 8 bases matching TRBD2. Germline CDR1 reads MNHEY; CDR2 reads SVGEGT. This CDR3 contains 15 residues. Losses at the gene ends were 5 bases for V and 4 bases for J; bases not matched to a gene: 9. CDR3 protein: CASSMSGGAPETQYF. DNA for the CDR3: TGTGCCAGCAGTATGTCCGGGGGGGCCCCAGAGACCCAGTACTTC.

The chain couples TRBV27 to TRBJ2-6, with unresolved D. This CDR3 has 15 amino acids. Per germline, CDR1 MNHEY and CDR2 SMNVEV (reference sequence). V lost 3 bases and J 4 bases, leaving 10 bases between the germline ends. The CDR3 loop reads CASSFLGHGANVLTF. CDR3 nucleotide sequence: TGTGCCAGCAGTTTCCTTGGGCACGGGGCCAACGTCCTGACTTTC. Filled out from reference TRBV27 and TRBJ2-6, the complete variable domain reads EAQVTQNPRYLITVTGKKLTVTCSQNMNHEYMSWYRQDPGLGLRQIYYSMNVEVTDKGDVPEGYKVSRKEKRNFPLILESPSPNQTSLYFCASSFLGHGANVLTFGAGSRLTVL.

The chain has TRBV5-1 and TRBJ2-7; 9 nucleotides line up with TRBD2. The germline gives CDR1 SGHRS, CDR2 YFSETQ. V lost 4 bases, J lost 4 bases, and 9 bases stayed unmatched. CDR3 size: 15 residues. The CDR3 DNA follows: TGCGCCAGCAGCGGTAGCGGGGGCCTTGGGTACGAGCAGTACTTC. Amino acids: CASSGSGGLGYEQYF.

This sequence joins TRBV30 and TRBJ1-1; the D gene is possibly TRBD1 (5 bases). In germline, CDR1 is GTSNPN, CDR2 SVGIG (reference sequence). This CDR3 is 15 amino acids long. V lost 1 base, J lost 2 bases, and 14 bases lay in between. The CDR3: CAWSDNPGPNTEAFF. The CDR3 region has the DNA TGTGCCTGGAGTGACAACCCAGGGCCTAACACTGAAGCTTTCTTT.

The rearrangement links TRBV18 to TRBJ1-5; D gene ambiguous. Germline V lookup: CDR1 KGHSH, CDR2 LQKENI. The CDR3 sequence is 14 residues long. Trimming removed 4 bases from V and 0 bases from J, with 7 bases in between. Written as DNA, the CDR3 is TGTGCCAGCTCACGAGGAAATAGCAATCAGCCCCAGCATTTT. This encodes CASSRGNSNQPQHF. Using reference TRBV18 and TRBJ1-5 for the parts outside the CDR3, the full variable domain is NAGVMQNPRHLVRRRGQEARLRCSPMKGHSHVYWYRQLPEEGLKFMVYLQKENIIDESGMPKERFSAEFPKEGPSILRIQQVVRGDSAAYFCASSRGNSNQPQHFGDGTRLSIL.

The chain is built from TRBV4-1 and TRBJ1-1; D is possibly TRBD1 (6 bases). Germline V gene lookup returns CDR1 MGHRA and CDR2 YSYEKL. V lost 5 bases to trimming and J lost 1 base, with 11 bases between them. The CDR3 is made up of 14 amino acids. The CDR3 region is CASSSGQSNTEAFF. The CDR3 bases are TGCGCCAGCAGCTCCGGACAGTCGAACACTGAAGCTTTCTTT.

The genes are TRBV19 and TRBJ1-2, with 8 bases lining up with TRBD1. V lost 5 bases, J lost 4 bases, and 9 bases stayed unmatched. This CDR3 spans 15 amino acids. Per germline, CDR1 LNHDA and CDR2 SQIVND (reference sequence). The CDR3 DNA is TGTGCCAGTAGTCCGGGACAGGTCTTGAGCTATGGCTACACCTTC. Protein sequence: CASSPGQVLSYGYTF.

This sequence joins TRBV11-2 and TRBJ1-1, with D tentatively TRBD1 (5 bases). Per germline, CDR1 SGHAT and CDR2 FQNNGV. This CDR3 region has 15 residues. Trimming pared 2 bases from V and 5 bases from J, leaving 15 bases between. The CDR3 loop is CASSLYLGRATEAFF. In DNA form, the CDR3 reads TGTGCCAGCAGCTTATATTTGGGCAGGGCGACTGAAGCTTTCTTT.

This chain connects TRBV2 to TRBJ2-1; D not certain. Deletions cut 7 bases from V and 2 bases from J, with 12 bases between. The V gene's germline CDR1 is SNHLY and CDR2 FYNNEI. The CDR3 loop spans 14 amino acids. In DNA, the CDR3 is TGTGCCAGCATGAGAGAAACCGCCTACAATGAGCAGTTCTTC. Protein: CASMRETAYNEQFF.

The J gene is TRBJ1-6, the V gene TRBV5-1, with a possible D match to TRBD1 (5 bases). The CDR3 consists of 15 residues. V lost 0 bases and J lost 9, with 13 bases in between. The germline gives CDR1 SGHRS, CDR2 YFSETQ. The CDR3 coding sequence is TGCGCCAGCAGCTTGGAGGCAGGGTCGAGTTCACCCCTCCACTTT. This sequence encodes CASSLEAGSSSPLHF.

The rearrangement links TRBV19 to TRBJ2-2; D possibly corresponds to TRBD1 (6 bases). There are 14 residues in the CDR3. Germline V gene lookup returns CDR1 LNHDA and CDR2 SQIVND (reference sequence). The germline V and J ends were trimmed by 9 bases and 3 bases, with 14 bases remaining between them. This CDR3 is CASGVGADTGELFF. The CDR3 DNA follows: TGTGCCAGCGGGGTGGGGGCTGACACCGGGGAGCTGTTTTTT. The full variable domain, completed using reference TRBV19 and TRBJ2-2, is DGGITQSPKYLFRKEGQNVTLSCEQNLNHDAMYWYRQDPGQGLRLIYYSQIVNDFQKGDIAEGYSVSREKKESFPLTVTSAQKNPTAFYLCASGVGADTGELFFGEGSRLTVL.

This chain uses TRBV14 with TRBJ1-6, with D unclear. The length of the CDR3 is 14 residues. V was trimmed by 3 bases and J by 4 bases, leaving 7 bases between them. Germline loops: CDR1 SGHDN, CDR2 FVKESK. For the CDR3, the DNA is TGTGCCAGCAGCCAGCCCTATTATAATTCACCCCTCCACTTT. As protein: CASSQPYYNSPLHF.

CDR3 DNA: TGTGCCAGCAGCTTAGGACTAGTCTCCTACAATGAGCAGTTCTTC. Its protein product is CASSLGLVSYNEQFF. This chain joins TRBV7-8 and TRBJ2-1; perhaps TRBD2 as D (6 bases). The CDR3 length is 15 residues. V was pared by 1 base and J by 0 bases, with 7 bases between. Germline CDR1 reads SGHVS; CDR2 reads FQNEAQ.